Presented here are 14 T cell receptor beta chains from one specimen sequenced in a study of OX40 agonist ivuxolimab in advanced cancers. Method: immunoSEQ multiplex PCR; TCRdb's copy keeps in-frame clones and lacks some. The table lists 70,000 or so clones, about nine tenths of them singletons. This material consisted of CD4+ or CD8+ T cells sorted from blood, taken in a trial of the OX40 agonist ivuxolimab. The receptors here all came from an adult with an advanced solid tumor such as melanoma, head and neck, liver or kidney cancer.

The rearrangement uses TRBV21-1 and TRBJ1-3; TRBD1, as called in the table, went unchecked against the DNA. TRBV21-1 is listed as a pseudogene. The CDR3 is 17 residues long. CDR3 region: CASSKASAGGVGNTIYF. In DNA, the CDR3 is TGTGCCAGCAGCAAAGCGTCGGCAGGGGGCGTCGGAAACACCATATATTTT.

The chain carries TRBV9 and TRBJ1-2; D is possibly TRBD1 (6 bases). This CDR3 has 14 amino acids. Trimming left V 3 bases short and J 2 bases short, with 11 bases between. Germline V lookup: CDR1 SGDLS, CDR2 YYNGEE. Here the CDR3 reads CASSGTGTNYGYTF. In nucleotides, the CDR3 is TGTGCCAGCAGCGGAACCGGGACAAACTATGGCTACACCTTC.

CDR3 in amino acids: CASSYRGPTEAFF. The DNA for the CDR3 is TGTGCCAGCAGTTACAGGGGGCCCACTGAAGCTTTCTTT. This chain links TRBV6-5 with TRBJ1-1; 7 bases match TRBD1. V shed 2 bases and J 4 bases; nucleotides not matched to a gene: 1. The germline gives CDR1 MNHEY, CDR2 SVGAGI. This CDR3 contains 13 residues.

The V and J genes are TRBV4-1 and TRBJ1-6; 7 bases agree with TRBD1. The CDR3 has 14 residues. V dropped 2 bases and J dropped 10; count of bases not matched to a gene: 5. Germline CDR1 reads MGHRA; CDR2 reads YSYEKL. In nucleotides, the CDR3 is TGCGCCAGCAGCCAACGACAGGGAGGGTCACCCCTCCACTTT. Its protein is CASSQRQGGSPLHF.

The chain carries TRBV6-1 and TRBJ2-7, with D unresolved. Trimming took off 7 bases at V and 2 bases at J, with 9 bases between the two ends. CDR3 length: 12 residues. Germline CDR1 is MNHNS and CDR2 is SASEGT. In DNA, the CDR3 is TGTGCCAGCATGGGCACCACCTACGAGCAGTACTTC. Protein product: CASMGTTYEQYF.

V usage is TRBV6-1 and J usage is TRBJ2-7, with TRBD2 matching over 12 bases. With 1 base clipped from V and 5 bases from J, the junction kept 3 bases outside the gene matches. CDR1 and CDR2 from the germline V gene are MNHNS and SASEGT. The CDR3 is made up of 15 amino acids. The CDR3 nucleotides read TGTGCCAGCAGTGAAGGGGGACTAGCGGGTGACGAGCAGTACTTC. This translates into CASSEGGLAGDEQYF.

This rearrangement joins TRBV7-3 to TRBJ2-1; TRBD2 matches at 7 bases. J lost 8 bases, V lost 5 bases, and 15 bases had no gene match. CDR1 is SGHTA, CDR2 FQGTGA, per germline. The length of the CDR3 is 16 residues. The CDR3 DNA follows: TGTGCCAGCAGCGCAGGGAGTGTGCGGGAGTGGCATGAGCAGTTCTTC. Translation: CASSAGSVREWHEQFF.

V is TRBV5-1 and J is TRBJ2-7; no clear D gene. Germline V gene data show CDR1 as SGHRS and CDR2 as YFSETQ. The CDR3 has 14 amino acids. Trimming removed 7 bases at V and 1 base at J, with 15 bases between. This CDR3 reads CASSFSAASYEQYF. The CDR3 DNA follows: TGCGCCAGCTCCTTTTCGGCGGCTTCCTACGAGCAGTACTTC.

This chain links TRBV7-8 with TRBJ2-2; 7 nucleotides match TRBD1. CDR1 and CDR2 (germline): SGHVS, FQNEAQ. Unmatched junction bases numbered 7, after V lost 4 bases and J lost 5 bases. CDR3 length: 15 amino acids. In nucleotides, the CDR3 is TGTGCCAGCAGCTCAGAGGGACAGCAAACCGGGGAGCTGTTTTTT. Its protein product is CASSSEGQQTGELFF.

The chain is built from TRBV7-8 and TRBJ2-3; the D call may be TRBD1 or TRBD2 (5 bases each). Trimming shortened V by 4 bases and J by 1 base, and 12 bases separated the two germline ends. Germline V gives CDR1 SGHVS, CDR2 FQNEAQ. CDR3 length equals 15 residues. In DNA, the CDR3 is TGTGCCAGCAGCTACGGGGACCTCGGCACAGATACGCAGTATTTT. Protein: CASSYGDLGTDTQYF.

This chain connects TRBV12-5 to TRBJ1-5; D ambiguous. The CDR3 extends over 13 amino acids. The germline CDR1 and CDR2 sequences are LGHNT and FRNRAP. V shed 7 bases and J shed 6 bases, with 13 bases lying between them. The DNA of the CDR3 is TGTGCTAGTGTCCCTCCCCCAAGTCAGCCCCAGCATTTT. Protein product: CASVPPPSQPQHF. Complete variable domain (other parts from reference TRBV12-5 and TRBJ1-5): DARVTQTPRHKVTEMGQEVTMRCQPILGHNTVFWYRQTMMQGLELLAYFRNRAPLDDSGMPKDRFSAEMPDATLATLKIQPSEPRDSAVYFCASVPPPSQPQHFGDGTRLSIL.

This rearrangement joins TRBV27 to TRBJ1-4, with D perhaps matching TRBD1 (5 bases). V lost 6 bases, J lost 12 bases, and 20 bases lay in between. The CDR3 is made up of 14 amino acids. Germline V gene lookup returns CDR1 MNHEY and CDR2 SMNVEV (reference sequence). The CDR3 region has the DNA TGTGCCAGCAGAGGGGCTGCAGAGGGTTGGGAACTGTTTTTT. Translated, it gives CASRGAAEGWELFF.

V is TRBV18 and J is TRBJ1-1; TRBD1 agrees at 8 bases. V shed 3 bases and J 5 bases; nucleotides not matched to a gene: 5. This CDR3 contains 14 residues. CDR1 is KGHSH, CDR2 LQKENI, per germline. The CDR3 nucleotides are TGTGCCAGCTCACCCCAGGGGGCGGAAACTGAAGCTTTCTTT. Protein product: CASSPQGAETEAFF. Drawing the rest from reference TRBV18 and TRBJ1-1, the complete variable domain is NAGVMQNPRHLVRRRGQEARLRCSPMKGHSHVYWYRQLPEEGLKFMVYLQKENIIDESGMPKERFSAEFPKEGPSILRIQQVVRGDSAAYFCASSPQGAETEAFFGQGTRLTVV.

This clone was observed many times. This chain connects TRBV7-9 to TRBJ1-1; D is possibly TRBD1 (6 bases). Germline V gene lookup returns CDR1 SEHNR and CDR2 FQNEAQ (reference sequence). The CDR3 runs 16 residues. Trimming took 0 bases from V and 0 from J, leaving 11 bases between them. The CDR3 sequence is CASSLALRTVNTEAFF. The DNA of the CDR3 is TGTGCCAGCAGCTTAGCGCTGAGGACAGTGAACACTGAAGCTTTCTTT.